The rows below give T cell receptor beta chains drawn from one sample of a study of blood T cells in healthy people across ages. TCRdb reprocessed the 5' RACE reads with MiXCR, giving one entry per CDR3 protein. The sample yields hundreds of thousands of distinct CDR3 sequences, 40% to 65% seen once. The sample comprised blood. The source of these receptors is a woman of 80 years or more in good health. CDR3s include the opening cysteine and the closing phenylalanine or tryptophan. The D gene is left open where the match is weak. The size entry is marked missing in some rows and otherwise reads once, few, many or a size class.

v_call: TRBV3-1; j_call: TRBJ2-5; d_call: .; clone_size: .; cdr3_nt: TGTGCCAGCAGCGCGGTAGGAGAGACCCAGTACTTC; cdr3_aa: CASSAVGETQYF
v_call: TRBV7-2; j_call: TRBJ2-7; d_call: .; clone_size: .; cdr3_nt: TGTGCCAGCAGCTTAGGTCCGTTTTCGGGGATTTCGAGCGAGCAGTACTTC; cdr3_aa: CASSLGPFSGISSEQYF
v_call: TRBV29-1; j_call: TRBJ2-7; d_call: .; clone_size: .; cdr3_nt: TGCAGCGTTGGGACCACCCTGGACGAGCAGTACTTC; cdr3_aa: CSVGTTLDEQYF
v_call: TRBV7-6; j_call: TRBJ2-7; d_call: TRBD1; clone_size: few; cdr3_nt: TGTGCCAGCAGCCTTGGACAGGGCGGAGAGCAGTACTTC; cdr3_aa: CASSLGQGGEQYF
v_call: TRBV28; j_call: TRBJ2-1; d_call: TRBD2; clone_size: .; cdr3_nt: TGTGCCAGCAGGGCCGGCGGGAGCTCGGGGGGTGAGCAGTTCTTC; cdr3_aa: CASRAGGSSGGEQFF
v_call: TRBV28; j_call: TRBJ2-3; d_call: .; clone_size: .; cdr3_nt: TGTGCCAGCAGGTTAGAGGGGAGCACAGATACGCAGTATTTT; cdr3_aa: CASRLEGSTDTQYF
v_call: TRBV12-3/TRBV12-4; j_call: TRBJ1-4; d_call: .; clone_size: few; cdr3_nt: TGTGCCAGCAGCCCTCAGTTGGGAGGGGAAAAACTGTTTTTT; cdr3_aa: CASSPQLGGEKLFF
v_call: TRBV7-8; j_call: TRBJ1-2; d_call: TRBD1; clone_size: many; cdr3_nt: TGTGCCAGCAGCGGCAGGACAGGGCGGGGCTACACCTTC; cdr3_aa: CASSGRTGRGYTF
v_call: TRBV28; j_call: TRBJ2-1; d_call: .; clone_size: .; cdr3_nt: TGTGCCAGCAGTTTGGACCGGCGCGGGCAGTTCTTC; cdr3_aa: CASSLDRRGQFF
v_call: TRBV20-1; j_call: TRBJ2-1; d_call: .; clone_size: .; cdr3_nt: TGCAGTGCTAGAGATGCCCTTGTTGATGAGCAGTTCTTC; cdr3_aa: CSARDALVDEQFF
v_call: TRBV6-2/TRBV6-3; j_call: TRBJ2-1; d_call: TRBD2; clone_size: .; cdr3_nt: TGTGCCAGCACCCCGACTAGCGGGAGGTACAATGAGCAGTTCTTC; cdr3_aa: CASTPTSGRYNEQFF
v_call: TRBV20-1; j_call: TRBJ1-1; d_call: .; clone_size: many; cdr3_nt: TGCAGTGCTAGAGACGACACTGAAGCTTTCTTT; cdr3_aa: CSARDDTEAFF
v_call: TRBV18; j_call: TRBJ2-3; d_call: TRBD1; clone_size: .; cdr3_nt: TGTGCCAGCTCACCCACGGACAGGGCAGATACGCAGTATTTT; cdr3_aa: CASSPTDRADTQYF
v_call: TRBV9; j_call: TRBJ1-1; d_call: .; clone_size: .; cdr3_nt: TGTGCCGGCAGCGTCGCCACAGGGAACACTGAAGCTTTCTTT; cdr3_aa: CAGSVATGNTEAFF
v_call: TRBV5-5; j_call: TRBJ2-5; d_call: .; clone_size: many; cdr3_nt: TGTGCCAGCAGCTGGGGTTATCACCAGTACCAAGAGACCCAGTACTTC; cdr3_aa: CASSWGYHQYQETQYF
v_call: TRBV5-5; j_call: TRBJ2-7; d_call: .; clone_size: .; cdr3_nt: TGTGCCAGCAGTCAACGGCTGGAGATCTACGAGCAGTACTTC; cdr3_aa: CASSQRLEIYEQYF
v_call: TRBV6-2/TRBV6-3; j_call: TRBJ2-3; d_call: .; clone_size: many; cdr3_nt: TGTGCCAGCACCAGGGGAACAGATACGCAGTATTTT; cdr3_aa: CASTRGTDTQYF
v_call: TRBV9; j_call: TRBJ2-7; d_call: TRBD2; clone_size: .; cdr3_nt: TGTGCCAGCAGCGCGCCCCTGGCTAGCGGGAGCTACGAGCAGTACTTC; cdr3_aa: CASSAPLASGSYEQYF
v_call: TRBV11-3; j_call: TRBJ2-6; d_call: TRBD1; clone_size: .; cdr3_nt: TGTGCCAGCAGCAAAGGGGACAGTAAACGCTCTGGGGCCAACGTCCTGACTTTC; cdr3_aa: CASSKGDSKRSGANVLTF
v_call: TRBV27; j_call: TRBJ1-1; d_call: TRBD1; clone_size: .; cdr3_nt: TGTGCCAGCCAAGACAGGGGTACTGAAGCTTTCTTT; cdr3_aa: CASQDRGTEAFF
v_call: TRBV9; j_call: TRBJ2-1; d_call: TRBD2; clone_size: .; cdr3_nt: TGTGCCAGCAGCGTAGTCTTGGGGGGGGGACCCAATGAGCAGTTCTTC; cdr3_aa: CASSVVLGGGPNEQFF
v_call: TRBV12-3/TRBV12-4; j_call: TRBJ2-5; d_call: .; clone_size: .; cdr3_nt: TGTGCCAGCAGCCCAACCGTGGCGAAGACGACCCAGTACTTC; cdr3_aa: CASSPTVAKTTQYF
v_call: TRBV12-3/TRBV12-4; j_call: TRBJ2-5; d_call: .; clone_size: once; cdr3_nt: TGTGCCAGCAGAGGAGGGCTGAGCCAAGAGACCCAGTACTTC; cdr3_aa: CASRGGLSQETQYF
v_call: TRBV6-5; j_call: TRBJ2-7; d_call: TRBD1; clone_size: .; cdr3_nt: TGTGCCAGCAGTATGACCGGGACAGGGGGCTACGAGCAGTACTTC; cdr3_aa: CASSMTGTGGYEQYF
v_call: TRBV5-1; j_call: TRBJ1-1; d_call: .; clone_size: few; cdr3_nt: TGCGCCAGCAGCGAAGATCGTGAAGCTTTCTTT; cdr3_aa: CASSEDREAFF
v_call: TRBV25-1; j_call: TRBJ2-3; d_call: TRBD2; clone_size: many; cdr3_nt: TGTGCCAGCAGTGAAACTCTAGCGGGAGACACAGATACGCAGTATTTT; cdr3_aa: CASSETLAGDTDTQYF
v_call: TRBV29-1; j_call: TRBJ2-3; d_call: TRBD2; clone_size: .; cdr3_nt: TGCAGCGTTTCTAGAATTAGCGGGAGGTCAGATACGCAGTATTTT; cdr3_aa: CSVSRISGRSDTQYF
v_call: TRBV20-1; j_call: TRBJ2-5; d_call: .; clone_size: .; cdr3_nt: TGCAGTGCTAGAGATCGGGTAGGGGCAGAGACCCAGTACTTC; cdr3_aa: CSARDRVGAETQYF
v_call: TRBV2; j_call: TRBJ1-6; d_call: .; clone_size: .; cdr3_nt: TGTGCCAGCGGCGACGGTCGCAATTCACCCCTCCACTTT; cdr3_aa: CASGDGRNSPLHF
v_call: TRBV20-1; j_call: TRBJ2-5; d_call: TRBD2; clone_size: .; cdr3_nt: TGCAGTGCTAGAGGACTAGCGGGAGGGGAGTACAATGAGCAGTACTTC; cdr3_aa: CSARGLAGGEYNEQYF
v_call: TRBV6-5; j_call: TRBJ2-5; d_call: .; clone_size: .; cdr3_nt: TGTGCCAGCAAAACACAGGGTATTCAGACCCAGTACTTC; cdr3_aa: CASKTQGIQTQYF
v_call: TRBV7-8; j_call: TRBJ2-1; d_call: TRBD1; clone_size: .; cdr3_nt: TGTGCCAGCAGCTTAGCCTCGACAGGGCGCTCCTACAATGAGCAGTTCTTC; cdr3_aa: CASSLASTGRSYNEQFF
v_call: TRBV20-1; j_call: TRBJ2-3; d_call: .; clone_size: .; cdr3_nt: TGCAGTGCTAGAATCTCGGCACAGAGGACAGATACGCAGTATTTT; cdr3_aa: CSARISAQRTDTQYF
v_call: TRBV7-3; j_call: TRBJ2-2; d_call: .; clone_size: few; cdr3_nt: TGTGCCAGTACATATGGGGCAGCGAACACCGGGGAGCTGTTTTTT; cdr3_aa: CASTYGAANTGELFF
v_call: TRBV7-9; j_call: TRBJ1-1; d_call: .; clone_size: many; cdr3_nt: TGTGCCAGCAGCCAGCGGGGGACTGAAGCTTTCTTT; cdr3_aa: CASSQRGTEAFF
v_call: TRBV3-1; j_call: TRBJ2-1; d_call: .; clone_size: .; cdr3_nt: TGTGCCAGCAGCCGATCAAGAGGGCGCTCCTACAATGAGCAGTTCTTC; cdr3_aa: CASSRSRGRSYNEQFF
v_call: TRBV12-3/TRBV12-4; j_call: TRBJ1-4; d_call: TRBD1; clone_size: .; cdr3_nt: TGTGCCAGCAGTTTGAACGGAGGGGGCGAGGAAAAACTGTTTTTT; cdr3_aa: CASSLNGGGEEKLFF
v_call: TRBV12-3/TRBV12-4; j_call: TRBJ2-3; d_call: .; clone_size: .; cdr3_nt: TGTGCCAGCAGTTTCCGGGCCGCCCTCGGGACAGATACGCAGTATTTT; cdr3_aa: CASSFRAALGTDTQYF
v_call: TRBV20-1; j_call: TRBJ2-7; d_call: .; clone_size: .; cdr3_nt: TGCAGTGCCATACCCTACAGCGGGTCCTCCTACGAGCAGTACTTC; cdr3_aa: CSAIPYSGSSYEQYF
v_call: TRBV9; j_call: TRBJ2-1; d_call: TRBD2; clone_size: .; cdr3_nt: TGTGCCAGCGCAACCGGGACTAGCGTGTACAATGAGCAGTTCTTC; cdr3_aa: CASATGTSVYNEQFF
v_call: TRBV7-2; j_call: TRBJ2-2; d_call: TRBD2; clone_size: once; cdr3_nt: TGTGCCAGCAGCTTGACTAGCGGGAGGGCCGGCGGGGAGCTGTTTTTT; cdr3_aa: CASSLTSGRAGGELFF
v_call: TRBV11-2; j_call: TRBJ2-3; d_call: .; clone_size: many; cdr3_nt: TGTGCCAGCAGCTTTGGTCCCCTGGGTGGTACGCAGTATTTT; cdr3_aa: CASSFGPLGGTQYF
v_call: TRBV20-1; j_call: TRBJ1-2; d_call: .; clone_size: .; cdr3_nt: TGCAGTGCTAGGGTGAGGGAGTTAGGCTACACCTTC; cdr3_aa: CSARVRELGYTF
v_call: TRBV7-9; j_call: TRBJ1-5; d_call: .; clone_size: .; cdr3_nt: TGTGCCAGCAGCTTAGGAATATCGGGGGGCCGCAATCAGCCCCAGCATTTT; cdr3_aa: CASSLGISGGRNQPQHF
v_call: TRBV3-1; j_call: TRBJ2-5; d_call: TRBD2; clone_size: .; cdr3_nt: TGTGCCAGCAGCCAAGGCGGACTAGCGGGGAATGAGCAGTACTTC; cdr3_aa: CASSQGGLAGNEQYF
v_call: TRBV4-2; j_call: TRBJ2-3; d_call: TRBD2; clone_size: once; cdr3_nt: TGTGCCAGCAGCCAAGATTGGGGGACTAGCGGCGCCACAGATACGCAGTATTTT; cdr3_aa: CASSQDWGTSGATDTQYF
v_call: TRBV2; j_call: TRBJ2-6; d_call: .; clone_size: .; cdr3_nt: TGTGCCAGCAGGCTAGACAGGCCTCTCCCCGGGGCCAGCGTCCTGACTTTC; cdr3_aa: CASRLDRPLPGASVLTF
v_call: TRBV25-1; j_call: TRBJ2-3; d_call: TRBD2; clone_size: .; cdr3_nt: TGTGCCAGCAGTGACGTTTGGGCGGGGGGCTTCTCTAGCACAGATACGCAGTATTTT; cdr3_aa: CASSDVWAGGFSSTDTQYF
v_call: TRBV4-1; j_call: TRBJ2-5; d_call: .; clone_size: .; cdr3_nt: TGCGCCAGCAGCCAAGATAGGTCGAGCCTAGAGACCCAGTACTTC; cdr3_aa: CASSQDRSSLETQYF
v_call: TRBV5-6; j_call: TRBJ2-7; d_call: .; clone_size: .; cdr3_nt: TGTGCCAGCAGCTCCTCACGGTTCGAGCAGTACTTC; cdr3_aa: CASSSSRFEQYF
v_call: TRBV11-2; j_call: TRBJ2-1; d_call: .; clone_size: .; cdr3_nt: TGTGCCAGCAGCTTAGAGCGGCCAGCATACAATGAGCAGTTCTTC; cdr3_aa: CASSLERPAYNEQFF
v_call: TRBV20-1; j_call: TRBJ1-2; d_call: .; clone_size: .; cdr3_nt: TGCAGTGCTAGAATCCAGGAGAATGGCTACACCTTC; cdr3_aa: CSARIQENGYTF
v_call: TRBV27; j_call: TRBJ2-6; d_call: .; clone_size: .; cdr3_nt: TGTGCCAGCAGTTTCCATCGTTCTGGGGCCAACGTCCTGACTTTC; cdr3_aa: CASSFHRSGANVLTF
v_call: TRBV6-5; j_call: TRBJ1-6; d_call: .; clone_size: .; cdr3_nt: TGTGCCAGCAGTTATTTCGGACAGAATTCACCCCTCCACTTT; cdr3_aa: CASSYFGQNSPLHF
v_call: TRBV20-1; j_call: TRBJ1-4; d_call: .; clone_size: .; cdr3_nt: TGCAGTGCTGGCAGGGCAGTCTATAATGAAAAACTGTTTTTT; cdr3_aa: CSAGRAVYNEKLFF
v_call: TRBV20-1; j_call: TRBJ2-1; d_call: TRBD2; clone_size: .; cdr3_nt: TGCAGTGGCGAAAAGACTAGCGGGAGGTACTACAATGAGCAGTTCTTC; cdr3_aa: CSGEKTSGRYYNEQFF
v_call: TRBV20-1; j_call: TRBJ2-1; d_call: TRBD2; clone_size: .; cdr3_nt: TGCAGTGCTAGCCGGACTAGCGGGGGGGCGGGCGATGAGCAGTTCTTC; cdr3_aa: CSASRTSGGAGDEQFF
v_call: TRBV7-2; j_call: TRBJ1-4; d_call: .; clone_size: .; cdr3_nt: TGTGCCAGCAACCCGCGGGACGAAAAACTGTTTTTT; cdr3_aa: CASNPRDEKLFF